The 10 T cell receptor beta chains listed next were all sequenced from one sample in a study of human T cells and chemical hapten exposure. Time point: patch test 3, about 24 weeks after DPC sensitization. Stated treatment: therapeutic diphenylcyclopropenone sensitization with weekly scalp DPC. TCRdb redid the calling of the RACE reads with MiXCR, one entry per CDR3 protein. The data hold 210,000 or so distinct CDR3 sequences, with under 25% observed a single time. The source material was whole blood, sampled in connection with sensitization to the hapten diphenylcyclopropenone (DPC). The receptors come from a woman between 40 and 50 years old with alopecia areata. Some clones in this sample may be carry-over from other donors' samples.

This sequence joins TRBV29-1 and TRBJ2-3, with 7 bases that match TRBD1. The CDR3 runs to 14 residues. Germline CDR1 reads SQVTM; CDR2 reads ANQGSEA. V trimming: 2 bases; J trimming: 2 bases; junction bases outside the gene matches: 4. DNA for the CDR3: TGCAGCGTTGAAACCGACAGGGCCACAGATACGCAGTATTTT. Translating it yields CSVETDRATDTQYF.

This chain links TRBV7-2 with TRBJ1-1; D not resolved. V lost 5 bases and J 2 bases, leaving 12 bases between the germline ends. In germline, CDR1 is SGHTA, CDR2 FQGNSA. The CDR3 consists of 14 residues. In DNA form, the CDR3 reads TGTGCCAGCAGCCTCCAGACCATAAACACTGAAGCTTTCTTT. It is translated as CASSLQTINTEAFF.

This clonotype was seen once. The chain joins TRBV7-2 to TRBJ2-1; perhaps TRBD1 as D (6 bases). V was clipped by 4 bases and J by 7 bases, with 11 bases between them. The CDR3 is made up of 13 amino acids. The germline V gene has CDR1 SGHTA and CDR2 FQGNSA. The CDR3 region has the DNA TGTGCCAGCAGCTCGGACAGAGTTAATGAGCAGTTCTTC. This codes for CASSSDRVNEQFF.

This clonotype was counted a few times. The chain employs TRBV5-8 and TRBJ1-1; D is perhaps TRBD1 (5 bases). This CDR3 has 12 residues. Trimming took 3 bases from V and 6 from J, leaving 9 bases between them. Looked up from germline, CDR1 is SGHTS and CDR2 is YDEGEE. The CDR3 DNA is TGTGCCAGCAGCTCTACAGGCCCTGAAGCTTTCTTT. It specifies CASSSTGPEAFF.

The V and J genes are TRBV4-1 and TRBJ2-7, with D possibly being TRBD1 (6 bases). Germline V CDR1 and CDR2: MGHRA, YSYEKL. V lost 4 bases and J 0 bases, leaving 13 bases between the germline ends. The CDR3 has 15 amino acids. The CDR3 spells CASSPQTRGSYEQYF. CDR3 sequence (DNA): TGCGCCAGCAGCCCCCAAACCAGGGGCTCCTACGAGCAGTACTTC.

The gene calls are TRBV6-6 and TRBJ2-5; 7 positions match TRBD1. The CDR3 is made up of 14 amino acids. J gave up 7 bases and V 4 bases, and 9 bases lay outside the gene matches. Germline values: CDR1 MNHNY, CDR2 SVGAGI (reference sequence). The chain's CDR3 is CASSFTGVSGTQYF. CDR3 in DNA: TGTGCCAGCAGTTTCACAGGGGTATCAGGGACCCAGTACTTC.

The CDR3 DNA follows: TGTGCCAGCAGCTTGGTGGCGTTGGAGACCCAGTACTTC. Translating gives CASSLVALETQYF. The rearrangement joins TRBV5-5 to TRBJ2-5; D call uncertain. Germline V CDR1 and CDR2: SGHKS, YYEKEE (reference sequence). CDR3 size: 13 residues. V lost 0 bases, J lost 5 bases, and 8 bases lay in between.

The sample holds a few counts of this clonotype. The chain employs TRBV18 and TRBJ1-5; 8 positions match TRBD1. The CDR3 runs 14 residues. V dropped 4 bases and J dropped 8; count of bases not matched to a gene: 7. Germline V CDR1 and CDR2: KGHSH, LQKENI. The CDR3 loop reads CASSLRGLGEPQHF. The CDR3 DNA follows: TGTGCCAGCTCACTCAGGGGGCTGGGGGAGCCCCAGCATTTT.

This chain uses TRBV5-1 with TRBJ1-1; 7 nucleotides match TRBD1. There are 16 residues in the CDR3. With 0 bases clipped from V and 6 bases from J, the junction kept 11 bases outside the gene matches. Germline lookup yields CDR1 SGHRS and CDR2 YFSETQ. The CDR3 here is CASSLDGEGGAAEAFF. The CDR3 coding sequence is TGCGCCAGCAGCTTGGATGGTGAAGGGGGCGCCGCTGAAGCTTTCTTT.

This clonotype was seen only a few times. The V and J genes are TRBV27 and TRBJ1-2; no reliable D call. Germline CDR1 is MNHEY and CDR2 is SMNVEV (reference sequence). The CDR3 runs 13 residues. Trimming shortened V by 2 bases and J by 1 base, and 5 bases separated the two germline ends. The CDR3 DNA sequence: TGTGCCAGCAGTTTAGGGCGTAACTATGGCTACACCTTC. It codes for CASSLGRNYGYTF.